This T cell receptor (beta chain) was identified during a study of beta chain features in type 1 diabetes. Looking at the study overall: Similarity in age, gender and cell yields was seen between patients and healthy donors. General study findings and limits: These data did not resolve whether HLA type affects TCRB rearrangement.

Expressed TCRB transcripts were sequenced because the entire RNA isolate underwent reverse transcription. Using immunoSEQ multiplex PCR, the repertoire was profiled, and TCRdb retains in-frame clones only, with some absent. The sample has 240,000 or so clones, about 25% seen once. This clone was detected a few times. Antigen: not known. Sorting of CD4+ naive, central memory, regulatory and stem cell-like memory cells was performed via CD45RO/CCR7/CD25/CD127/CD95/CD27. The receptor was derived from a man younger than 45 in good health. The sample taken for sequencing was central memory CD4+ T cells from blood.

In DNA, the CDR3 is TGTGCCGCTAATAAGGAAAGGGACATCCCCGGGGAGCTGTTTTTT. Translating gives CAANKERDIPGELFF. V and J are TRBV7-9 and TRBJ2-2, with D possibly matching TRBD1 (6 bases). Germline CDR1 reads SEHNR; CDR2 reads FQNEAQ (reference sequence). With 11 bases removed from V and 6 bases from J, the gap between germline ends came to 22 bases. The CDR3 sequence is 15 residues long.